These 31 T cell receptor beta chains share one sample of origin, sequenced in a study of cytomegalovirus exposure and HLA in healthy donors. Some clones are missing from TCRdb's copy, which holds only in-frame ones; the method was immunoSEQ multiplex PCR. The table lists fewer than 250,000 clones, 80% to 90% of them singletons. The sequenced sample consisted of PBMCs. These receptors all come from a man younger than 35 in good health and CMV-seronegative.

The chain's CDR3 is CASSSSGSVGGELFF. DNA of the CDR3: TGTGCCAGCAGCTCTAGCGGGAGCGTTGGCGGGGAGCTGTTTTTT. This rearrangement joins TRBV7-3 to TRBJ2-2; 10 nucleotides match TRBD2. The CDR3 length is 15 residues. With 4 bases clipped from V and 7 bases from J, the junction kept 6 bases outside the gene matches. Germline CDR1 SGHTA, CDR2 FQGTGA.

The chain recombines TRBV6-4 with TRBJ2-2; possibly TRBD1 for D (6 bases). Trimming stripped 6 bases from V and 1 base from J, with 9 bases between. CDR1 and CDR2 from the germline V gene are MRHNA and SNTAGT. This CDR3 spans 14 amino acids. CDR3 residues: CASSQTGNTGELFF. The CDR3 nucleotides are TGTGCCAGCAGCCAGACAGGGAACACCGGGGAGCTGTTTTTT.

This clone was picked up a small number of times. This rearrangement joins TRBV5-1 to TRBJ2-5, with D possibly matching TRBD2 (5 bases). With 3 bases removed from V and 2 bases from J, the gap between germline ends came to 14 bases. Germline CDR1 reads SGHRS; CDR2 reads YFSETQ. This CDR3 has 15 amino acids. The CDR3 DNA follows: TGCGCCAGCAGCTGGACCAGCGGTGGGCAAGAGACCCAGTACTTC. Its protein product is CASSWTSGGQETQYF.

This chain uses TRBV25-1 with TRBJ1-5, with 9 nucleotides matching TRBD1. The CDR3 runs to 14 residues. CDR1 and CDR2 (germline): MGHDK, SYGVNS. Unmatched junction bases numbered 2, after V lost 2 bases and J lost 6 bases. The CDR3 DNA reads as TGTGCCAGCAGTGAAACAGGGGGCTTTCAGCCCCAGCATTTT. It specifies CASSETGGFQPQHF.

The chain uses TRBV30 and TRBJ1-6; 10 nucleotides line up with TRBD1. The CDR3 is 15 residues long. V was clipped by 4 bases and J by 7 bases; unmatched bases: 7. Germline lookup yields CDR1 GTSNPN and CDR2 SVGIG (reference sequence). This chain's CDR3 is CAWKWTGGGNSPLHF. For the CDR3, the DNA is TGTGCCTGGAAGTGGACAGGGGGAGGGAATTCACCCCTCCACTTT.

The chain is built from TRBV29-1 and TRBJ2-1, with 10 bases fitting TRBD2. The germline gives CDR1 SQVTM, CDR2 ANQGSEA. This CDR3 comprises 13 residues. The ends lost 6 bases at V and 8 bases at J; junction bases unmatched: 7. The CDR3 sequence: CSVPLAGVHEQFF. CDR3 nucleotides: TGCAGCGTGCCGCTAGCGGGAGTACATGAGCAGTTCTTC.

This chain links TRBV19 with TRBJ1-5, with 8 positions matching TRBD1. Trimming removed 7 bases from V and 6 bases from J; junction bases left unmatched: 5. The CDR3 covers 13 residues. Germline V gene sequence: CDR1 LNHDA, CDR2 SQIVND (reference sequence). The CDR3, as DNA: TGTGCCAGTACCCACAGGGGGAGTCAGCCCCAGCATTTT. As protein: CASTHRGSQPQHF.

This chain joins TRBV28 and TRBJ1-3, with D possibly being TRBD1 (6 bases). V dropped 3 bases and J dropped 3 bases, with 9 bases sitting between them. This CDR3 has 14 residues. Germline V gives CDR1 MDHEN, CDR2 SYDVKM. In DNA form, the CDR3 reads TGTGCCAGCAGTTTCACAGGGAGTGGAAACACCATATATTTT. This codes for CASSFTGSGNTIYF.

The chain employs TRBV27 and TRBJ2-2, with unresolved D. The CDR3 runs 14 residues. Germline lookup yields CDR1 MNHEY and CDR2 SMNVEV (reference sequence). The V gene lost 6 bases and the J gene lost 2 bases, with 10 bases spanning the gap. The CDR3 loop reads CASRNNENTGELFF. The DNA for the CDR3 is TGTGCCAGCAGAAACAACGAAAACACCGGGGAGCTGTTTTTT.

For this clone: This CDR3 is missing its conserved last phenylalanine or tryptophan, likely due to a read error. The DNA is omitted, as the CDR3 cannot be located on it reliably, and the CDR3 follows TCRdb's listing. This chain connects TRBV6-6 to TRBJ2-4; TRBD2 is the table's D call, not checked against the DNA. The V gene's germline CDR1 is MNHNY and CDR2 SVGAGI (reference sequence). The CDR3 region is 13 residues in length, termini included. The CDR3 region is CASSSEPTGDRWI.

There are a few counts of this clone. The chain combines TRBV6-5 with TRBJ1-2, with D hard to call. The CDR3 length is 13 residues. Germline CDR1 reads MNHEY; CDR2 reads SVGAGI. V lost 0 bases and J lost 9, with 11 bases in between. The CDR3 DNA follows: TGTGCCAGCAGTTACTCGCCAGGAACCCGCTACACCTTC. It yields the protein CASSYSPGTRYTF.

The V and J genes are TRBV5-1 and TRBJ1-1; 7 nucleotides match TRBD1. The trim removed 4 bases at V and 4 bases at J, leaving 7 bases unmatched. The length of the CDR3 is 14 residues. Germline assignment: CDR1 SGHRS and CDR2 YFSETQ. The CDR3 loop reads CASSGGQWGTEAFF. The CDR3 DNA sequence: TGCGCCAGCAGCGGGGGACAGTGGGGCACTGAAGCTTTCTTT. Drawing the rest from reference TRBV5-1 and TRBJ1-1, the complete variable domain is KAGVTQTPRYLIKTRGQQVTLSCSPISGHRSVSWYQQTPGQGLQFLFEYFSETQRNKGNFPGRFSGRQFSNSRSEMNVSTLELGDSALYLCASSGGQWGTEAFFGQGTRLTVV.

J is TRBJ2-5 and V is TRBV7-3; TRBD2 agrees at 15 bases. This CDR3 is built from 18 residues. Trimming at V came to 2 bases and at J to 4 bases, leaving 8 bases not matched to a gene. CDR1 and CDR2 (germline): SGHTA, FQGTGA. This CDR3 reads CASSLSGLAGGGGETQYF. The CDR3 DNA follows: TGTGCCAGCAGCTTATCCGGACTAGCGGGAGGGGGAGGAGAGACCCAGTACTTC.

V usage is TRBV7-2 and J usage is TRBJ1-1; a possible D gene is TRBD1 (5 bases). V dropped 3 bases and J dropped 3 bases, with 11 bases sitting between them. The length of the CDR3 is 14 residues. Per the germline V gene, CDR1 is SGHTA and CDR2 is FQGNSA. CDR3 sequence (DNA): TGTGCCAGCAGCTTTCTTGGGGGGGACACTGAAGCTTTCTTT. Translated, it gives CASSFLGGDTEAFF.

The chain is built from TRBV28 and TRBJ2-7; 8 bases are shared with TRBD2. Looked up from germline, CDR1 is MDHEN and CDR2 is SYDVKM. V lost 5 bases to trimming and J lost 4 bases; unmatched junction nucleotides: 7. The CDR3 runs to 14 residues. The CDR3 region is CASSDPGLGYEQYF. DNA of the CDR3: TGTGCCAGCAGTGACCCGGGACTAGGGTACGAGCAGTACTTC. The full variable domain, in which reference TRBV28 and TRBJ2-7 provide the parts outside the CDR3, is DVKVTQSSRYLVKRTGEKVFLECVQDMDHENMFWYRQDPGLGLRLIYFSYDVKMKEKGDIPEGYSVSREKKERFSLILESASTNQTSMYLCASSDPGLGYEQYFGPGTRLTVT.

The CDR3 is CASSSPRTGNTEAFF. CDR3 bases: TGTGCCAGCAGTTCTCCCAGGACAGGGAACACTGAAGCTTTCTTT. The chain couples TRBV27 to TRBJ1-1; 7 bases match TRBD1. The CDR3 is 15 amino acids. CDR1 MNHEY and CDR2 SMNVEV come from the germline V gene (reference sequence). J lost 1 base, V lost 4 bases, and 6 bases had no gene match.

The chain joins TRBV5-1 to TRBJ2-7; D is possibly TRBD2 (5 bases). V lost 5 bases and J 0 bases, leaving 21 bases between the germline ends. The germline CDR1 and CDR2 sequences are SGHRS and YFSETQ. CDR3 size: 17 residues. The CDR3 is CASRERLDSLNSYEQYF. The CDR3 DNA sequence: TGCGCCAGCAGGGAGCGGTTAGACTCTCTCAACTCCTACGAGCAGTACTTC.

This clone was counted at least ten times. The chain recombines TRBV19 with TRBJ1-5; TRBD1 might be the D (5 bases). The CDR3 extends over 14 amino acids. Deletions cut 5 bases from V and 7 bases from J, with 15 bases between. Germline values: CDR1 LNHDA, CDR2 SQIVND (reference sequence). The CDR3 loop is CASSLQGSSQPQHF. CDR3 in DNA: TGTGCCAGTAGTTTGCAGGGTTCATCGCAGCCCCAGCATTTT.

The rearrangement links TRBV4-3 to TRBJ2-3, with D perhaps TRBD2 (5 bases). The germline gives CDR1 LGHNA, CDR2 YSLEER. Trimming stripped 4 bases from V and 6 bases from J, with 5 bases between. CDR3 length equals 11 residues. CDR3 in amino acids: CASSRGDTQYF. The CDR3 coding sequence is TGCGCCAGCAGCCGAGGGGATACGCAGTATTTT.

The chain uses TRBV5-1 and TRBJ1-2; TRBD1 aligns across 7 bases. This CDR3 is 14 amino acids long. The junction had 7 bases not matched to a gene; V was cut back by 7 bases and J by 1 base. Germline values: CDR1 SGHRS, CDR2 YFSETQ. The CDR3, as DNA: TGCGCCAGCGGCGAGTGGGACAGTAACTATGGCTACACCTTC. It specifies CASGEWDSNYGYTF.

This chain uses TRBV4-3 with TRBJ1-1, with 8 bases lining up with TRBD1. The CDR3 has 16 amino acids. The germline CDR1 and CDR2 sequences are LGHNA and YSLEER. J lost 2 bases, V lost 1 base, and 6 bases had no gene match. The CDR3 loop is CASSQGQGAQNTEAFF. The CDR3 DNA is TGCGCCAGCAGCCAAGGCCAGGGGGCCCAAAACACTGAAGCTTTCTTT.

V usage is TRBV5-5 and J usage is TRBJ2-7; 7 bases fit TRBD1. J gave up 6 bases and V 4 bases, and 16 bases lay outside the gene matches. Germline lookup yields CDR1 SGHKS and CDR2 YYEKEE (reference sequence). CDR3 size: 16 residues. The CDR3 reads CASSHAFAGGYPEQYF. For the CDR3, the DNA is TGTGCCAGCAGCCACGCCTTTGCAGGGGGTTATCCCGAGCAGTACTTC.

This clone was seen only a few times. The chain's CDR3 is CASSSSGREPHEQYF. The CDR3 DNA follows: TGTGCCAGCAGCAGCTCCGGGCGGGAGCCCCACGAGCAGTACTTC. The chain couples TRBV14 to TRBJ2-7; 7 positions match TRBD2. The CDR3 runs 15 residues. Germline trimming cut 5 bases from V and 5 bases from J; bases unmatched to any gene: 12. The germline V gene encodes CDR1 SGHDN and CDR2 FVKESK.

The chain links TRBV4-3 to TRBJ2-2; 8 bases fit TRBD2. Germline V gene data show CDR1 as LGHNA and CDR2 as YSLEER. J was trimmed by 4 bases and V by 4 bases; bases with no gene match: 11. CDR3 size: 17 residues. The CDR3 spells CASSPLRAGGSTGELFF. The CDR3 nucleotides read TGCGCCAGCAGCCCACTACGGGCGGGAGGTTCCACCGGGGAGCTGTTTTTT.

The chain carries TRBV4-1 and TRBJ2-1; no reliable D call. Germline lookup yields CDR1 MGHRA and CDR2 YSYEKL. Trimming shortened V by 0 bases and J by 6 bases, and 6 bases separated the two germline ends. This CDR3 has 13 amino acids. CDR3 region: CASSQDTVNEQFF. CDR3 DNA: TGCGCCAGCAGCCAAGATACGGTCAATGAGCAGTTCTTC.

This sequence joins TRBV6-4 and TRBJ1-1; D not certain. This CDR3 is built from 14 residues. CDR1 MRHNA and CDR2 SNTAGT come from the germline V gene. V lost 2 bases and J 6 bases, leaving 13 bases between the germline ends. Here the CDR3 reads CASSDEGWRSEAFF. DNA for the CDR3: TGTGCCAGCAGTGACGAGGGTTGGAGGTCTGAAGCTTTCTTT.

This clone came up a few times. This chain links TRBV5-5 with TRBJ2-7; weak D call: TRBD1 (5 bases). Trimming stripped 4 bases from V and 1 base from J, with 15 bases between. This CDR3 is 15 amino acids long. Germline V gene sequence: CDR1 SGHKS, CDR2 YYEKEE (reference sequence). DNA for the CDR3: TGTGCCAGCAGCCCCAGGGCCGGGCTATCCTACGAGCAGTACTTC. Its translation: CASSPRAGLSYEQYF.

The chain uses TRBV28 and TRBJ2-1; 8 bases match TRBD2. This CDR3 is built from 21 residues. Germline V gives CDR1 MDHEN, CDR2 SYDVKM. The V segment lost 3 bases and the J segment 10 bases; nucleotides outside the gene matches: 29. The CDR3 region has the DNA TGTGCCAGCAGTTTTAGTGGTTACGGGACTAGAGGAAACCTACACGGGGGCGAGCAGTTCTTC. Protein product: CASSFSGYGTRGNLHGGEQFF.

This clone has more than one count but fewer than ten. The rearrangement links TRBV7-9 to TRBJ1-5; no clear D gene. The CDR3 has 15 residues. Germline V gene data show CDR1 as SEHNR and CDR2 as FQNEAQ (reference sequence). Trimming stripped 5 bases from V and 11 bases from J, with 22 bases between. DNA of the CDR3: TGTGCCAGCAGCATCGCGGGTTTAACTTCAGCGGCCCAGCATTTT. Protein: CASSIAGLTSAAQHF.

A word on this clone: The sample carries other DNA sequences with the same CDR3. The rearrangement joins TRBV6-5 to TRBJ1-1, with D unclear. Germline-derived CDR1 and CDR2 are MNHEY and SVGAGI. V lost 0 bases and J lost 4, with 6 bases in between. This CDR3 has 13 amino acids. Here the CDR3 reads CASSYSRATEAFF. The CDR3 nucleotides are TGTGCCAGCAGTTACTCGCGGGCCACTGAAGCTTTCTTT.

The chain joins TRBV9 to TRBJ1-3, with 7 positions matching TRBD1. V shed 0 bases and J 0 bases; nucleotides not matched to a gene: 3. The V gene's germline CDR1 is SGDLS and CDR2 YYNGEE. This CDR3 comprises 16 residues. CDR3 in DNA: TGTGCCAGCAGCGTAGAAGGGACAGCCTCTGGAAACACCATATATTTT. It specifies CASSVEGTASGNTIYF.